The entry below gives a single TCR beta chain sequence along with its context. This sample was included in a study of blood T cell repertoires in COVID-19. Turning to the study itself: The samples span acute and convalescent COVID-19 from the United States, Italy and Spain.

The CDR3 extends over 13 amino acids. Germline CDR1 and CDR2: ENHRY and SYGVKD. Trimming left V 11 bases short and J 0 bases short, with 13 bases between. As handled by the study authors: The assay estimated nucleated cells by amplifying reference gene primers. The protocol was immunoSEQ multiplex PCR, while the TCRdb copy is restricted to in-frame clones and leaves out a portion. The DNA was the basis for D and trimming; V, J and clone size are from that table. The repertoire consists of around 170,000 clones, with about 81% occurring once and the leading ten covering around 14%. The receptor's source is a man between 25 and 39 years old with active or convalescent COVID-19. The chain couples TRBV10-3 to TRBJ2-5; possible D gene TRBD2, 5 bases. The sample comprised peripheral blood. CDR3 in amino acids: CAARHSDQETQYF. The CDR3 DNA reads TGTGCCGCGCGCCATAGCGACCAAGAGACCCAGTACTTC.